The source of this TCR beta chain is a study of blood T cell repertoires in COVID-19. Study information: The United States, Italy and Spain were the sources of the acute and convalescent COVID-19 samples. Sources were T cells, B-cell-depleted T cells, or PBMCs; the material itself was cDNA or gDNA.

The CDR3 length is 17 residues. The germline V gene has CDR1 MNHEY and CDR2 SVGEGT. Trimming removed 4 bases from V and 2 bases from J; junction bases left unmatched: 5. Original processing methods: Nucleated cell number was recorded as an estimate derived from reference gene primer amplification. The protocol was immunoSEQ multiplex PCR, while the TCRdb copy is restricted to in-frame clones and leaves out a portion. The V and J calls and clone size were taken over from that table, and D and trimming were inferred from the DNA. The table shows over 200,000 clones, with around 90% occurring only once.

The receptor's source is a human donor in a cohort sampled during active COVID-19. The rearrangement uses TRBV6-2 or TRBV6-3 and TRBJ2-7, with 16 bases lining up with TRBD2. Input material: peripheral blood. CDR3 amino acids: CASSLGLAGGPAYEQYF. The CDR3 nucleotides read TGTGCCAGCAGTTTGGGACTAGCGGGGGGGCCCGCCTACGAGCAGTACTTC.